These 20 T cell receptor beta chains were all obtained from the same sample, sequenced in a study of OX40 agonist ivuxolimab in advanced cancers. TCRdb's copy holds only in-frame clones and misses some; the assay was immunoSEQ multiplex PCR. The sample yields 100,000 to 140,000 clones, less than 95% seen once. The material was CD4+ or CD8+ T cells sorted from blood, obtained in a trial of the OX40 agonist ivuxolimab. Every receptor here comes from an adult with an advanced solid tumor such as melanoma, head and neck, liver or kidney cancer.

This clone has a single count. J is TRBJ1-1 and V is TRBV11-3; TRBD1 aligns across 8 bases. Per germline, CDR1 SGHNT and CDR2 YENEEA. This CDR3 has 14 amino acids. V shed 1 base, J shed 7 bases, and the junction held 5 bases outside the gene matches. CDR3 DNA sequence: TGTGCCAGCAGCTTAGGGACAGGGCAATATGAAGCTTTCTTT. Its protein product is CASSLGTGQYEAFF.

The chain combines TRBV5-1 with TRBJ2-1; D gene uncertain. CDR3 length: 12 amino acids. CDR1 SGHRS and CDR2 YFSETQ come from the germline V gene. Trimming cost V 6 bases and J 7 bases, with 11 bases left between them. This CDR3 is CASIDGWNEQFF. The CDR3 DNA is TGCGCCAGCATTGATGGTTGGAATGAGCAGTTCTTC.

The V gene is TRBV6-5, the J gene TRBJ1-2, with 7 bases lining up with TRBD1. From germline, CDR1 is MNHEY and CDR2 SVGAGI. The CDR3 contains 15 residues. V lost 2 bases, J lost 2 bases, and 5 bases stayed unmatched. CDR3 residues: CASSYQGGGNYGYTF. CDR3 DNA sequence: TGTGCCAGCAGTTACCAGGGGGGGGGCAACTATGGCTACACCTTC.

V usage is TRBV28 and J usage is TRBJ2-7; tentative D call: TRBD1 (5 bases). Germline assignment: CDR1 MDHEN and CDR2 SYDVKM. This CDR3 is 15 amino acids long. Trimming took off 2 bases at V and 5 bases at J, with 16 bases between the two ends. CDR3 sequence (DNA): TGTGCCAGCAGTTTAGCAAGGGGCCGGGCCGACGAGCAGTACTTC. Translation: CASSLARGRADEQYF.

DNA for the CDR3: TGTGCCAGCTCACCTTTCGGGGCTAACACTGAAGCTTTCTTT. As protein: CASSPFGANTEAFF. The chain has TRBV18 and TRBJ1-1, with a possible D match to TRBD1 (5 bases). Germline CDR1 is KGHSH and CDR2 is LQKENI. The length of the CDR3 is 14 residues. V was cut by 3 bases and J by 2 bases, with 10 bases left in between.

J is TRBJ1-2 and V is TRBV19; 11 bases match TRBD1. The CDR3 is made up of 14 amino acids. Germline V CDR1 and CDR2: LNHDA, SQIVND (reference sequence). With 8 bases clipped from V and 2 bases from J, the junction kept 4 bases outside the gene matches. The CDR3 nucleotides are TGTGCCAGTGGGACAGGGGGTCGGAACTATGGCTACACCTTC. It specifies CASGTGGRNYGYTF.

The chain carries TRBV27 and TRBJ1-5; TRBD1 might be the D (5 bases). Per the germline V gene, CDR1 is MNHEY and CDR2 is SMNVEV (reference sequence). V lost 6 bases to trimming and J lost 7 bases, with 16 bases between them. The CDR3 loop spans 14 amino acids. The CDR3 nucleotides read TGTGCCAGCAGCCTATTGGGGCAGGGACAGCCCCAGCATTTT. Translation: CASSLLGQGQPQHF.

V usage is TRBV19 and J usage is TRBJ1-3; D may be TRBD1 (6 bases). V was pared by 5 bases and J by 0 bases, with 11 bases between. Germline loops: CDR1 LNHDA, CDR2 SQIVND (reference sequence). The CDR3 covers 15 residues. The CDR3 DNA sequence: TGTGCCAGTAGTCCCTCGACAGGCTCTGGAAACACCATATATTTT. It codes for CASSPSTGSGNTIYF.

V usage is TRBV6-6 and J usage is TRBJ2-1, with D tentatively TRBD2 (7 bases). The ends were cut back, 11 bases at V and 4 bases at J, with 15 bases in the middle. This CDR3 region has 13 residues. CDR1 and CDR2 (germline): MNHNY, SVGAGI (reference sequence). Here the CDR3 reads CACGGARYNEQFF. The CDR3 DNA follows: TGTGCCTGTGGGGGGGCTCGGTACAATGAGCAGTTCTTC.

CDR3: CASSQRADGDTQYF. The DNA for the CDR3 is TGCGCCAGCAGCCAACGAGCCGACGGAGATACGCAGTATTTT. The chain joins TRBV4-1 to TRBJ2-3; D is unclear. Trimming stripped 2 bases from V and 5 bases from J, with 11 bases between. The CDR3 has 14 amino acids. Germline V gene lookup returns CDR1 MGHRA and CDR2 YSYEKL.

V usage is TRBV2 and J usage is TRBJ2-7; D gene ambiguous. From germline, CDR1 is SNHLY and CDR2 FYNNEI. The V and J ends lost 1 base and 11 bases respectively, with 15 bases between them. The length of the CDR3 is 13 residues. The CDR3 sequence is CASSEEDLLGKYF. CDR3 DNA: TGTGCCAGCAGTGAAGAGGACCTGCTCGGAAAGTACTTC.

For the CDR3, the DNA is TGTGCTAGTGGTTTGGACAGGGTGGGTGGCTACACCTTC. The encoded protein is CASGLDRVGGYTF. The chain recombines TRBV12-5 with TRBJ1-2, with D possibly being TRBD1 (6 bases). The CDR3 extends over 13 amino acids. Germline-derived CDR1 and CDR2 are LGHNT and FRNRAP. Trimming cost V 1 base and J 7 bases, with 10 bases left between them.

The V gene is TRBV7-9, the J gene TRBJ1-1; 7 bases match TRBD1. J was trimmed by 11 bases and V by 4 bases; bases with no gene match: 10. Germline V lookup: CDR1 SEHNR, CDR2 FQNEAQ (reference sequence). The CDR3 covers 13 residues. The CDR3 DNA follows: TGTGCCAGCAGCTCACAGACAGGGAAGTACGCTTTCTTT. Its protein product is CASSSQTGKYAFF.

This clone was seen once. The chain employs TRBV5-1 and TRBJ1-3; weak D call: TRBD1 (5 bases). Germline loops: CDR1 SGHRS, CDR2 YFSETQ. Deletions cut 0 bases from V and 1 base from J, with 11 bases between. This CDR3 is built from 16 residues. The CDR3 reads CASSLAAGQSGNTIYF. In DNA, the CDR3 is TGCGCCAGCAGCTTGGCCGCAGGGCAATCTGGAAACACCATATATTTT.

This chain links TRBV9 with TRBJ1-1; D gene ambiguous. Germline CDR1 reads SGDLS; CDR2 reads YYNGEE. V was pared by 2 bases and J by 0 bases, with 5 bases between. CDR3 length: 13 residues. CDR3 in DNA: TGTGCCAGCAGCGTTCGCCTGAACACTGAAGCTTTCTTT. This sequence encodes CASSVRLNTEAFF.

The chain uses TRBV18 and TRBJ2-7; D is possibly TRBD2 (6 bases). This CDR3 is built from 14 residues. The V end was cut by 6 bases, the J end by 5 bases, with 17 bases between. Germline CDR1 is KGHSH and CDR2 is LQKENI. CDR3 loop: CASSPLGGRNEQYF. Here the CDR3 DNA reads TGTGCCAGCTCCCCGCTCGGGGGACGAAACGAGCAGTACTTC.

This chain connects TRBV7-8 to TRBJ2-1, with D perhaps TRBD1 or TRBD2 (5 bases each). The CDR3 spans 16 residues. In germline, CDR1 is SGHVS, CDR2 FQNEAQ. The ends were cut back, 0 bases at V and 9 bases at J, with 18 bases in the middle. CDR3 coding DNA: TGTGCCAGCAGCTTAGCCGTCGGGGCTAGTTTCGGTGAGCAGTTCTTC. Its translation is CASSLAVGASFGEQFF.

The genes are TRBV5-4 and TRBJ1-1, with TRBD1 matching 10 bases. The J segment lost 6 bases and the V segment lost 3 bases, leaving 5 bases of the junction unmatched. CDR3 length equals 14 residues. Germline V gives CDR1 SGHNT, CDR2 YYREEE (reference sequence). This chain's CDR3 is CASSSPTGGPEAFF. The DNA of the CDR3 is TGTGCCAGCAGCTCCCCGACAGGGGGCCCTGAAGCTTTCTTT.

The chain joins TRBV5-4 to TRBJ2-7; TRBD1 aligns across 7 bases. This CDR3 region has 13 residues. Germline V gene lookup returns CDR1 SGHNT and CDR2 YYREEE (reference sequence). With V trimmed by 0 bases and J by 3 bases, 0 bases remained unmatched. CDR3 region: CASSLDRGYEQYF. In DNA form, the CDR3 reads TGTGCCAGCAGCTTGGACAGGGGCTACGAGCAGTACTTC.

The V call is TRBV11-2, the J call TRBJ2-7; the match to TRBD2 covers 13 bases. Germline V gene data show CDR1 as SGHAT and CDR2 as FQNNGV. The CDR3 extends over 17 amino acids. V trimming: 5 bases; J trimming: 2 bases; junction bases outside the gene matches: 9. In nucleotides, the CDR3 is TGTGCCAGCAGCCTTGGACTAGCGGGAGCGATTACCTACGAGCAGTACTTC. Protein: CASSLGLAGAITYEQYF. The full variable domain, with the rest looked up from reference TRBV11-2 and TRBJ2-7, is EAGVAQSPRYKIIEKRQSVAFWCNPISGHATLYWYQQILGQGPKLLIQFQNNGVVDDSQLPKDRFSAERLKGVDSTLKIQPAKLEDSAVYLCASSLGLAGAITYEQYFGPGTRLTVT.